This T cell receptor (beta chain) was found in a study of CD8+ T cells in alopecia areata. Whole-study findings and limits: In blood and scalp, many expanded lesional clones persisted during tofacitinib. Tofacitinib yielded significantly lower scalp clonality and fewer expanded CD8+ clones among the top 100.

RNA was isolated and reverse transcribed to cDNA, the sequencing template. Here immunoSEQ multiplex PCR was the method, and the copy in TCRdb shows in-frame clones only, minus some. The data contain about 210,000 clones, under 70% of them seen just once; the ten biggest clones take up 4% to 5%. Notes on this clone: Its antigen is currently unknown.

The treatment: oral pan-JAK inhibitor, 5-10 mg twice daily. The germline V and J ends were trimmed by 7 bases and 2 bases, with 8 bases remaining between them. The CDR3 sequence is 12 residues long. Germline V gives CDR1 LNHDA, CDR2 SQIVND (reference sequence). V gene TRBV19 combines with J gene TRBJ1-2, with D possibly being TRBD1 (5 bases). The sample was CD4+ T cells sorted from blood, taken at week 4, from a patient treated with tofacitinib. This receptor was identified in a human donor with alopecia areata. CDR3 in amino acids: CASKGTNYGYTF. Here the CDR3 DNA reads TGTGCCAGTAAAGGGACGAACTATGGCTACACCTTC.